The 8 T cell receptor beta chains reported below all come from one sample, sequenced in a study of blood T cells in healthy people across ages. It was with a sample-barcoded 5' primer and a J-beta primer mix that a second PCR of roughly 7 to 12 cycles was run. From the 5' RACE reads, TCRdb called clonotypes with MiXCR, one entry per CDR3 protein. The table has under 1 million distinct CDR3 sequences, about 42% seen once. The material sequenced was blood. The receptors were gathered from a man aged 55 to 70 in good health.

J is TRBJ1-5 and V is TRBV4-1; the match to TRBD1 covers 7 bases. Germline trimming cut 3 bases from V and 0 bases from J; bases unmatched to any gene: 2. The germline V gene encodes CDR1 MGHRA and CDR2 YSYEKL. The length of the CDR3 is 15 residues. CDR3 nucleotides: TGCGCCAGCAGCCACCGGGACAGTAGCAATCAGCCCCAGCATTTT. This encodes CASSHRDSSNQPQHF.

The gene calls are TRBV29-1 and TRBJ2-7, with 8 positions matching TRBD1. CDR3 size: 14 residues. Germline CDR1 SQVTM, CDR2 ANQGSEA. V lost 4 bases, J lost 0 bases, and 5 bases stayed unmatched. In DNA form, the CDR3 reads TGCAGCGTTGCGGGACAGGCAAGCTCCTACGAGCAGTACTTC. Protein: CSVAGQASSYEQYF.

This clonotype was found a few times. This sequence joins TRBV9 and TRBJ2-1; the D call may be TRBD1 or TRBD2 (6 bases each). Trimming left V 0 bases short and J 6 bases short, with 13 bases between. In germline, CDR1 is SGDLS, CDR2 YYNGEE. The CDR3 covers 15 residues. The chain's CDR3 is CASSVAGGPSNEQFF. CDR3 bases: TGTGCCAGCAGCGTAGCCGGGGGCCCTTCCAATGAGCAGTTCTTC.

The chain carries TRBV6-1 and TRBJ1-5, with 8 positions matching TRBD1. Per the germline V gene, CDR1 is MNHNS and CDR2 is SASEGT. J gave up 1 base and V 3 bases, and 8 bases lay outside the gene matches. This CDR3 comprises 17 residues. This CDR3 is CASSDELGQASNQPQHF. In DNA form, the CDR3 reads TGTGCCAGCAGTGATGAACTGGGACAGGCAAGCAATCAGCCCCAGCATTTT.

This clonotype was seen more than once but under ten times. This chain uses TRBV29-1 with TRBJ2-1; TRBD1 matches 8 bases. Germline-derived CDR1 and CDR2 are SQVTM and ANQGSEA. This CDR3 is built from 15 residues. The V gene end was trimmed by 4 bases and the J gene end by 8 bases; junction bases not matched to a gene: 13. This CDR3 reads CSVVRGAGGSDEQFF. CDR3 coding DNA: TGCAGCGTTGTTAGGGGGGCAGGGGGCTCTGATGAGCAGTTCTTC.

This clonotype was seen a few times. The gene calls are TRBV20-1 and TRBJ1-2, with D perhaps TRBD1 (5 bases). The length of the CDR3 is 13 residues. Between the trimmed V and J ends, which lost 1 base and 6 bases, there was a span of 12 bases. Germline lookup yields CDR1 DFQATT and CDR2 SNEGSKA (reference sequence). CDR3 protein: CSARGGLENGYTF. CDR3 DNA sequence: TGCAGTGCTAGAGGGGGGTTGGAGAATGGCTACACCTTC.

This clonotype was seen a few times. J is TRBJ2-5 and V is TRBV3-1; D call uncertain. The end of the DNA aligns better with TRBJ2-7, so the J call may be wrong. CDR1 is LGHDT, CDR2 YNNKEL, per germline (reference sequence). The CDR3 spans 16 residues. The CDR3 coding sequence is TGTGCCAGCAGCCGAGGCCCCAGTGCCTCCTCCTACGAGCAGTACTTC. Its protein product is CASSRGPSASSYEQYF.

This clonotype was seen a single time. A much larger clone lies one base from this, so it may be a read error. This chain connects TRBV7-9 to TRBJ2-5; 8 positions agree with TRBD2. The CDR3 extends over 14 amino acids. CDR1 and CDR2 from the germline V gene are SEHNR and FQNEAQ (reference sequence). CDR3 in amino acids: CAGSRSGAQETQYF. In nucleotides, the CDR3 is TGTGCCGGCAGCCGTAGCGGGGCCCAAGAGACCCAGTACTTC.